This TCR beta chain was observed in a study of chronic HIV infection and antiretroviral therapy (dated by TCRdb to about 2015). The library was prepared using 5' RACE. The sequencer listed for this sample is Illumina MiSeq. TCRdb redid the processing of the public reads, applying fastp at Q25 and MiXCR, and retained in-frame beta chains. CDR3 protein sequences are deduplicated, and each keeps its most common genes and DNA. This sample is represented by some 43,000 distinct CDR3 sequences; 15% to 20% of them were singletons. The ten largest clones capture 2.8% of the sample. Of note for this clonotype: What antigen it recognizes has not been identified. The input lacks base qualities; no much larger clone sits a single base away.

The sequence was obtained from an adult who had HIV and had not received antiretroviral therapy, or was an uninfected healthy control (not recorded which). Material for sequencing was peripheral blood.

The DNA sequence is as follows: TGTGCCAGCAGCCCGAAATCTGGCGGGAGGGCCCATGAGCAGTTCTTC. This translates into CASSPKSGGRAHEQFF. The chain joins TRBV7-8 to TRBJ2-1; TRBD2 aligns with 9 central bases. Sequences SGHVS (CDR1) and FQNEAQ (CDR2) are obtained from the germline V gene. At the junction V is shortened by 5 bases and J by 8 bases; bases outside the gene matches: 13. Taken from cysteine to phenylalanine, the CDR3 has 16 residues. Only the CDR3 DNA stays, 48 bases, in frame from base 1.